The next 24 T cell receptor beta chains were all read from a single sample in a study of OX40 agonist ivuxolimab in advanced cancers. Sequencing used immunoSEQ multiplex PCR; TCRdb keeps in-frame clones, though not all of them. Of tens of thousands of clones in the sample, approximately 83% were seen once. Sequenced here: CD4+ or CD8+ T cells sorted from blood, sampled in a trial of the OX40 agonist ivuxolimab. The origin of the receptors is an adult with an advanced solid tumor such as melanoma, head and neck, liver or kidney cancer.

The sample holds a few counts of this clone. The chain's CDR3 is CASSVQGGTGELFF. The CDR3 DNA sequence: TGTGCCAGCAGTGTCCAGGGGGGCACCGGGGAGCTGTTTTTT. This sequence joins TRBV6-4 and TRBJ2-2, with TRBD1 as a possible D gene (7 bases). The germline gives CDR1 MRHNA, CDR2 SNTAGT. V lost 4 bases to trimming and J lost 4 bases, with 10 bases between them. CDR3 size: 14 residues.

CDR3 in amino acids: CASSGQLIYEQYF. CDR3 DNA sequence: TGTGCTAGTTCGGGACAGCTTATCTACGAGCAGTACTTC. The rearrangement uses TRBV12-5 and TRBJ2-7; 7 bases are a match to TRBD1. The germline V gene has CDR1 LGHNT and CDR2 FRNRAP. V lost 8 bases, J lost 3 bases, and 7 bases stayed unmatched. The CDR3 has 13 residues.

This chain connects TRBV11-3 to TRBJ2-5; D remains unclear. Trimming left V 3 bases short and J 4 bases short, with 15 bases between. This CDR3 comprises 15 residues. Looked up from germline, CDR1 is SGHNT and CDR2 is YENEEA. The CDR3 reads CASSFIKTSRETQYF. The CDR3 coding sequence is TGTGCCAGCAGCTTTATCAAGACGAGCAGAGAGACCCAGTACTTC.

J is TRBJ1-5 and V is TRBV27; tentative D call: TRBD1 (5 bases). CDR3 length: 15 amino acids. Trimming shortened V by 3 bases and J by 2 bases, and 11 bases separated the two germline ends. CDR1 and CDR2 from the germline V gene are MNHEY and SMNVEV (reference sequence). CDR3 amino acids: CASSFRTGGNQPQHF. CDR3 nucleotides: TGTGCCAGCAGTTTTAGAACAGGCGGCAATCAGCCCCAGCATTTT.

The chain recombines TRBV6-5 with TRBJ1-4; 9 bases match TRBD1. The CDR3 contains 15 residues. After removal of 0 bases from V and 7 bases from J, the junction contained 3 bases not matched to a gene. Looked up from germline, CDR1 is MNHEY and CDR2 is SVGAGI. The CDR3 reads CASSYSTGGSEKLFF. CDR3 in DNA: TGTGCCAGCAGTTACTCGACAGGGGGTAGTGAAAAACTGTTTTTT.

For the CDR3, the DNA is TGTGCCAGCAGCTTAGGAGGTGGCGCAGCTAGAACAGATACGCAGTATTTT. It is translated as CASSLGGGAARTDTQYF. The chain uses TRBV7-9 and TRBJ2-3, with D uncertain. Germline assignment: CDR1 SEHNR and CDR2 FQNEAQ (reference sequence). CDR3 size: 17 residues. Trimming removed 1 base from V and 3 bases from J, with 17 bases in between.

The chain joins TRBV5-1 to TRBJ2-1, with D perhaps matching TRBD1 (7 bases). The CDR3 loop spans 16 amino acids. The ends were cut back, 0 bases at V and 0 bases at J, with 10 bases in the middle. Germline V gives CDR1 SGHRS, CDR2 YFSETQ. CDR3 loop: CASSLAGGSSYNEQFF. The CDR3 DNA reads as TGCGCCAGCAGCTTGGCAGGGGGGAGCTCCTACAATGAGCAGTTCTTC.

The V gene is TRBV5-1, the J gene TRBJ1-1, with 12 positions matching TRBD1. Looked up from germline, CDR1 is SGHRS and CDR2 is YFSETQ. V lost 2 bases, J lost 6 bases, and 2 bases stayed unmatched. CDR3 length equals 14 residues. The CDR3 coding sequence is TGCGCCAGCAGCTTTAGGGACAGGGGGCCTGAAGCTTTCTTT. Translation gives CASSFRDRGPEAFF.

The chain is built from TRBV6-6 and TRBJ1-3; 7 bases match TRBD1. Trimming removed 4 bases from V and 0 bases from J; junction bases left unmatched: 3. CDR3 length: 15 amino acids. Germline CDR1 MNHNY, CDR2 SVGAGI (reference sequence). This CDR3 is CASSSTGVSGNTIYF. In DNA form, the CDR3 reads TGTGCCAGCAGTTCAACAGGGGTCTCTGGAAACACCATATATTTT.

The chain couples TRBV6-1 to TRBJ1-2; the D is unclear. Between the trimmed V and J ends, which lost 6 bases and 10 bases, there was a span of 15 bases. CDR1 and CDR2 from the germline V gene are MNHNS and SASEGT. The CDR3 is 12 amino acids. The chain's CDR3 is CASSTNRQFYTF. In DNA, the CDR3 is TGTGCCAGCAGCACAAATCGCCAGTTCTACACCTTC.

V gene TRBV5-8 combines with J gene TRBJ2-7; no definite D call. The V end lost 4 bases, the J end lost 5 bases, and 13 bases lay between the germline ends. The CDR3 is 13 residues long. The germline V gene encodes CDR1 SGHTS and CDR2 YDEGEE. CDR3 in amino acids: CASSAQRANEQYF. As DNA, the CDR3 is TGTGCCAGCAGCGCCCAGAGAGCGAACGAGCAGTACTTC. Complete variable domain (other parts from reference TRBV5-8 and TRBJ2-7): EAGVTQSPTHLIKTRGQQATLRCSPISGHTSVYWYQQALGLGLQFLLWYDEGEERNRGNFPPRFSGRQFPNYSSELNVNALELEDSALYLCASSAQRANEQYFGPGTRLTVT.

The chain couples TRBV10-2 to TRBJ2-7; D gene uncertain. V lost 2 bases and J 3 bases, leaving 8 bases between the germline ends. Germline V gene data show CDR1 as WSHSY and CDR2 as SAAADI. This CDR3 is 13 amino acids long. The CDR3 region has the DNA TGCGCCAGCAGTGAGAGTGGGGTCTACGAGCAGTACTTC. Protein: CASSESGVYEQYF.

The genes are TRBV19 and TRBJ1-5; 8 bases are shared with TRBD1. CDR3 size: 14 residues. V lost 11 bases, J lost 7 bases, and 13 bases stayed unmatched. Germline assignment: CDR1 LNHDA and CDR2 SQIVND (reference sequence). The CDR3 spells CASNPGGAGQPQHF. DNA for the CDR3: TGTGCCTCCAACCCAGGGGGCGCCGGCCAGCCCCAGCATTTT.

In nucleotides, the CDR3 is TGTGCCAGCAGCTCCCGACAGGGCCTACGGGCGGGGGCCAACGTCCTGACTTTC. Translation: CASSSRQGLRAGANVLTF. The chain recombines TRBV11-2 with TRBJ2-6, with 7 bases that match TRBD1. V lost 4 bases to trimming and J lost 4 bases; unmatched junction nucleotides: 13. Looked up from germline, CDR1 is SGHAT and CDR2 is FQNNGV. CDR3 length: 18 residues. Full variable domain (remainder filled in from reference TRBV11-2 and TRBJ2-6): EAGVAQSPRYKIIEKRQSVAFWCNPISGHATLYWYQQILGQGPKLLIQFQNNGVVDDSQLPKDRFSAERLKGVDSTLKIQPAKLEDSAVYLCASSSRQGLRAGANVLTFGAGSRLTVL.

This clone showed up just a few times. V usage is TRBV29-1 and J usage is TRBJ2-2; 8 bases align to TRBD1. CDR3 length: 13 amino acids. V shed 7 bases, J shed 6 bases, and the junction held 7 bases outside the gene matches. Germline V gene lookup returns CDR1 SQVTM and CDR2 ANQGSEA. This chain's CDR3 is CSGRQGPPGELFF. The CDR3 DNA follows: TGCAGCGGGAGACAGGGGCCCCCCGGGGAGCTGTTTTTT.

This chain uses TRBV11-2 with TRBJ1-2, with 7 bases identical to TRBD1. In germline, CDR1 is SGHAT, CDR2 FQNNGV. CDR3 length: 12 residues. V lost 8 bases and J lost 4; bases outside the gene matches: 4. CDR3 nucleotides: TGTGCCAGCGGCTCAGGGGGCTATGGCTACACCTTC. Encoded protein: CASGSGGYGYTF. The full variable domain, in which reference TRBV11-2 and TRBJ1-2 provide the parts outside the CDR3, is EAGVAQSPRYKIIEKRQSVAFWCNPISGHATLYWYQQILGQGPKLLIQFQNNGVVDDSQLPKDRFSAERLKGVDSTLKIQPAKLEDSAVYLCASGSGGYGYTFGSGTRLTVV.

This sequence joins TRBV6-1 and TRBJ1-5; the D is unclear. Trimming removed 6 bases at V and 4 bases at J, with 13 bases between. There are 14 residues in the CDR3. Looked up from germline, CDR1 is MNHNS and CDR2 is SASEGT. The DNA of the CDR3 is TGTGCCAGCAGGGATTATCATGGGAATCAGCCCCAGCATTTT. This translates into CASRDYHGNQPQHF.

The chain combines TRBV6-5 with TRBJ1-5; D is undetermined. The germline V and J ends were trimmed by 5 bases and 4 bases, with 12 bases remaining between them. The CDR3 has 14 residues. CDR1 and CDR2 (germline): MNHEY, SVGAGI. CDR3 sequence (DNA): TGTGCCAGCAGTCGAGTGATTCTGAATCAGCCCCAGCATTTT. Translation gives CASSRVILNQPQHF.

The rearrangement uses TRBV7-2 and TRBJ2-5; 8 nucleotides line up with TRBD2. The CDR3 loop spans 16 amino acids. The germline V gene has CDR1 SGHTA and CDR2 FQGNSA. J lost 2 bases, V lost 0 bases, and 5 bases had no gene match. DNA of the CDR3: TGTGCCAGCAGCTTAGCAGGAGCGGGGGTTCAAGAGACCCAGTACTTC. Amino acids: CASSLAGAGVQETQYF.

The chain recombines TRBV6-4 with TRBJ2-3, with 14 nucleotides matching TRBD2. CDR1 and CDR2 from the germline V gene are MRHNA and SNTAGT. The CDR3 has 16 amino acids. V shed 6 bases and J 5 bases; nucleotides not matched to a gene: 7. As DNA, the CDR3 is TGTGCCAGCAGCGAGGGGACTAGCGGGGGTAGAGATACGCAGTATTTT. Translation gives CASSEGTSGGRDTQYF.

The rearrangement joins TRBV18 to TRBJ2-7, with D possibly being TRBD2 (6 bases). CDR1 is KGHSH and CDR2 is LQKENI in the germline V gene. Trimming removed 8 bases at V and 7 bases at J, with 18 bases between. The CDR3 is 13 residues long. The DNA for the CDR3 is TGTGCCAGCACTAGCCCCGGGGCGAAAGAGCAGTACTTC. Its protein is CASTSPGAKEQYF.

The chain has TRBV7-9 and TRBJ2-5; no reliable D call. The last part of the DNA fits TRBJ2-7 better; the J call may be wrong. The CDR3 has 14 residues. CDR1 SEHNR and CDR2 FQNEAQ come from the germline V gene (reference sequence). CDR3 region: CASSQFSPPYEQYF. CDR3 DNA: TGTGCCAGCAGCCAATTTAGCCCACCCTACGAGCAGTACTTC.

J is TRBJ1-1 and V is TRBV12-5, with unresolved D. The V gene's germline CDR1 is LGHNT and CDR2 FRNRAP. This CDR3 is built from 13 residues. Trimming took off 0 bases at V and 11 bases at J, with 13 bases between the two ends. In nucleotides, the CDR3 is TGTGCTAGTGGTTTGGTACTTTCTTCGGGGGCTTTCTTT. Amino acids: CASGLVLSSGAFF. The whole variable domain, remainder taken from reference TRBV12-5 and TRBJ1-1, is DARVTQTPRHKVTEMGQEVTMRCQPILGHNTVFWYRQTMMQGLELLAYFRNRAPLDDSGMPKDRFSAEMPDATLATLKIQPSEPRDSAVYFCASGLVLSSGAFFGQGTRLTVV.

The chain employs TRBV6-5 and TRBJ2-7; D not certain. The V gene's germline CDR1 is MNHEY and CDR2 SVGAGI. Deletions cut 6 bases from V and 5 bases from J, with 8 bases between. This CDR3 is built from 11 residues. In DNA, the CDR3 is TGTGCCAGCAGGCGGTCTGACGAGCAGTACTTC. It is translated as CASRRSDEQYF.